This TCR beta chain was sequenced for a study of blood T cell repertoires in COVID-19. Whole-study context: Researchers got acute and convalescent COVID-19 samples from the United States, Italy and Spain. T cells, B-cell-depleted T cells, or PBMCs supplied cDNA or gDNA.

Per the original data handling: Amplification with reference gene primers provided the estimates of nucleated cell counts. Produced via immunoSEQ multiplex PCR; TCRdb's table is partial and in-frame only. Clone size and the V and J calls come from that table; the DNA yielded D and trimming. The sample has roughly 120,000 clones; 86% are singletons. This CDR3 spans 16 amino acids. Germline values: CDR1 SGHVS, CDR2 FQNEAQ. J gave up 3 bases and V 3 bases, and 6 bases lay outside the gene matches. This clone has only one observation. The sequencing input was peripheral blood. V and J are TRBV7-8 and TRBJ2-5; 11 bases are a match to TRBD2. The clonotype comes from a human donor in a cohort sampled during active COVID-19. The CDR3 loop reads CASSFWLAGGEETQYF. The CDR3 nucleotides read TGTGCCAGCAGCTTTTGGCTAGCGGGAGGAGAAGAGACCCAGTACTTC.